Each of the 4 T cell receptor beta chains below was sequenced from the same sample in a study of T cells in localized non-small cell lung cancer. Profiling relied on immunoSEQ multiplex PCR, and the TCRdb table lists in-frame clones only, not all of them. The table records 2,500 to 3,500 clones, about 18% of them present only once. The specimen comprised lung tumor tissue, sampled before any cancer treatment. The receptors here all came from a man between 35 and 75 years old with stage I lung adenocarcinoma.

The chain links TRBV10-2 to TRBJ1-1; a possible D gene is TRBD1 (5 bases). Germline V lookup: CDR1 WSHSY, CDR2 SAAADI. V was shortened by 0 bases and J by 5 bases, with 10 bases between the two germline ends. The CDR3 extends over 14 amino acids. The CDR3 coding sequence is TGCGCCAGCAGTGAGTCGACTCGGGGGACTGAAGCTTTCTTT. It is translated as CASSESTRGTEAFF.

This chain joins TRBV30 and TRBJ2-1; D remains ambiguous. The length of the CDR3 is 13 residues. V was clipped by 0 bases and J by 7 bases, with 10 bases between them. Germline V gene data show CDR1 as GTSNPN and CDR2 as SVGIG (reference sequence). In DNA, the CDR3 is TGTGCCTGGAGTGTGACCCAAAGGAATGAGCAGTTCTTC. Translating gives CAWSVTQRNEQFF.

This clone is labeled as medium-sized. The J gene is TRBJ1-5, the V gene TRBV6-8; D ambiguous. Germline CDR1 and CDR2: MNHGY and SAAAGT. V was cut by 0 bases and J by 3 bases, with 9 bases left in between. The CDR3 is made up of 15 amino acids. CDR3 sequence (DNA): TGTGCCAGCAGTTACTCGGGTAGCAACAATCAGCCCCAGCATTTT. The encoded protein is CASSYSGSNNQPQHF.

This chain connects TRBV5-1 to TRBJ1-1; D uncertain. Germline loops: CDR1 SGHRS, CDR2 YFSETQ. V lost 0 bases and J 1 base, leaving 10 bases between the germline ends. The length of the CDR3 is 15 residues. DNA for the CDR3: TGCGCCAGCAGCTTGGCGTCCTTAACGAACACTGAAGCTTTCTTT. This gives the protein CASSLASLTNTEAFF.